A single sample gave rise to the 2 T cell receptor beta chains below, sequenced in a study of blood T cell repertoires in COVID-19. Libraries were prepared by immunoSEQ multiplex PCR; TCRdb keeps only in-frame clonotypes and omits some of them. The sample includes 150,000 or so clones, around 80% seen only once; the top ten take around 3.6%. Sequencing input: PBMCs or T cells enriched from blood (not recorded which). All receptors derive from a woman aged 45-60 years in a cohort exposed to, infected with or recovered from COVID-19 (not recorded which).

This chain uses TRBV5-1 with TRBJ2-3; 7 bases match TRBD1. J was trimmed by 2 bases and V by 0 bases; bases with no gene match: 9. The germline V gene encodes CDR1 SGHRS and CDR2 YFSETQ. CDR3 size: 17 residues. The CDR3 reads CASSLVTGTVITDTQYF. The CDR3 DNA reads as TGCGCCAGCAGCTTGGTTACCGGGACAGTCATCACAGATACGCAGTATTTT.

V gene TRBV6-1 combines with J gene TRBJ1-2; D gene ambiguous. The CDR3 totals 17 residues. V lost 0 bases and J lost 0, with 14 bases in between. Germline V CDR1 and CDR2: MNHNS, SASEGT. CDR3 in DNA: TGTGCCAGCAGTGAAGCGATTGGCGGGTTAGCTAACTATGGCTACACCTTC. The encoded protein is CASSEAIGGLANYGYTF.